The 25 T cell receptor beta chains in this list originate from one sample, sequenced in a study of post-analysis software for immune sequencing data. Whole-study findings and limits: Several TRBV segments, TRBV5-6, TRBV5-1 and TRBV20-1 among them, were found more frequent in patients than controls.

These receptors have no known antigen. Sequencing libraries made from TCR beta cDNA carried unique molecular identifiers. From the PCR reads, TCRdb called clonotypes with MiXCR, one entry per CDR3 protein. Of roughly 600,000 distinct CDR3 sequences listed, 40% to 50% are singletons. Material: blood. The receptors were gathered from a girl between 5 and 17 years old with multiple sclerosis.

The V gene is TRBV20-1, the J gene TRBJ2-7; TRBD2 aligns across 10 bases. Per the germline V gene, CDR1 is DFQATT and CDR2 is SNEGSKA (reference sequence). Germline trimming cut 1 base from V and 9 bases from J; bases unmatched to any gene: 12. The CDR3 has 15 residues. The CDR3 sequence: CSARGPGLATKSQYF. CDR3 in DNA: TGCAGTGCTAGAGGGCCGGGACTAGCGACCAAATCGCAGTACTTC.

Of note for this clonotype: This CDR3 fails to terminate in the conserved phenylalanine or tryptophan, so it likely reflects a read error. The CDR3: CASSLGTDNSPLHL. The DNA for the CDR3 is TGTGCCAGCAGCTTAGGGACCGATAATTCACCCCTCCACTTG. The V and J genes are TRBV7-2 and TRBJ1-6; no clear D gene. Germline CDR1 SGHTA, CDR2 FQGNSA. V was shortened by 1 base and J by 5 bases, with 6 bases between the two germline ends. The CDR3 is 14 residues long.

V gene TRBV28 combines with J gene TRBJ2-7; D is ambiguous. V lost 5 bases to trimming and J lost 4 bases, with 9 bases between them. There are 12 residues in the CDR3. The germline gives CDR1 MDHEN, CDR2 SYDVKM. Here the CDR3 reads CASSQPRYEQYF. The CDR3 coding sequence is TGTGCCAGCAGTCAGCCCAGATACGAGCAGTACTTC.

V and J are TRBV12-3 or TRBV12-4 and TRBJ2-1, with 9 bases lining up with TRBD2. This CDR3 region has 15 residues. With V trimmed by 7 bases and J by 6 bases, 10 bases remained unmatched. The CDR3 nucleotides are TGTGCCAGCATTGGGCTAGCGGGACTCAGCAATGAGCAGTTCTTC. Translated, it gives CASIGLAGLSNEQFF.

This clonotype was found a few times. The chain recombines TRBV6-6 with TRBJ1-2, with TRBD1 matching over 8 bases. Losses at the gene ends were 5 bases for V and 8 bases for J; bases not matched to a gene: 7. CDR1 and CDR2 (germline): MNHNY, SVGAGI (reference sequence). The CDR3 is 13 amino acids. The CDR3 is CASSKTGGKGYTF. The CDR3 DNA reads TGTGCCAGCAGTAAAACAGGGGGAAAAGGCTACACCTTC.

The V gene is TRBV7-9, the J gene TRBJ2-3, with a tentative D call TRBD2 (6 bases). Germline-derived CDR1 and CDR2 are SEHNR and FQNEAQ (reference sequence). The CDR3 runs 16 residues. Trimming removed 0 bases at V and 0 bases at J, with 10 bases between. The CDR3: CASSLAGGISTDTQYF. The CDR3 nucleotides are TGTGCCAGCAGCTTAGCTGGAGGGATTAGCACAGATACGCAGTATTTT.

V and J are TRBV12-3 or TRBV12-4 and TRBJ1-1, with a tentative D call TRBD1 (5 bases). There are 13 residues in the CDR3. Trimming removed 8 bases at V and 4 bases at J, with 14 bases between. In DNA form, the CDR3 reads TGTGCCAGCGGGTTCAGGGCTATCACTGAAGCTTTCTTT. Its protein product is CASGFRAITEAFF.

This clonotype was counted only a few times. This chain links TRBV12-3 or TRBV12-4 with TRBJ2-7; possible D gene TRBD1, 5 bases. This CDR3 is 16 amino acids long. V lost 6 bases and J 0 bases, leaving 18 bases between the germline ends. CDR3 nucleotide sequence: TGTGCCAGCAGCGCTCCAGGGAAGGATCTCTCCTACGAGCAGTACTTC. Residues: CASSAPGKDLSYEQYF.

This clonotype was seen only a few times. The chain links TRBV6-5 to TRBJ1-2; 8 bases are shared with TRBD1. After removal of 4 bases from V and 8 bases from J, the junction contained 9 bases not matched to a gene. The CDR3 loop spans 14 amino acids. CDR1 MNHEY and CDR2 SVGAGI come from the germline V gene. The CDR3 loop reads CASSFSQGAWGYTF. The CDR3 nucleotides are TGTGCCAGCAGTTTCTCTCAGGGGGCGTGGGGCTACACCTTC.

This sequence joins TRBV7-2 and TRBJ1-1; 8 nucleotides line up with TRBD1. Germline trimming cut 5 bases from V and 2 bases from J; bases unmatched to any gene: 10. The CDR3 runs 16 residues. Germline V gene data show CDR1 as SGHTA and CDR2 as FQGNSA. The CDR3 protein is CASSDRDRPVNTEAFF. In DNA form, the CDR3 reads TGTGCCAGCAGCGACCGGGACAGGCCGGTTAACACTGAAGCTTTCTTT.

The V call is TRBV25-1, the J call TRBJ2-7; the D gene is possibly TRBD1 (5 bases). TRBJ2-4 explains the end of the DNA better; the J call may be wrong. The length of the CDR3 is 14 residues. CDR1 is MGHDK and CDR2 is SYGVNS in the germline V gene. As DNA, the CDR3 is TGTGCCAGCAGTGATTGGACACAGGTTGACATTCAGTACTTC. This gives the protein CASSDWTQVDIQYF.

This rearrangement joins TRBV12-3 or TRBV12-4 to TRBJ2-1; 13 nucleotides match TRBD2. The CDR3 loop spans 18 amino acids. Trimming removed 7 bases from V and 0 bases from J; junction bases left unmatched: 9. Here the CDR3 DNA reads TGTGCCAGCAAGGGGACTAGCGGGACCTTAAGCTCCTACAATGAGCAGTTCTTC. As protein: CASKGTSGTLSSYNEQFF.

The chain carries TRBV3-1 and TRBJ2-4; the D gene is possibly TRBD2 (6 bases). The CDR3 is made up of 17 amino acids. Trimming pared 0 bases from V and 6 bases from J, leaving 18 bases between. Germline V lookup: CDR1 LGHDT, CDR2 YNNKEL (reference sequence). The CDR3 region is CASSQDNGWRELNIQYF. In DNA form, the CDR3 reads TGTGCCAGCAGCCAAGATAACGGCTGGAGGGAGCTAAACATTCAGTACTTC.

This clonotype was seen a few times. The chain links TRBV4-2 to TRBJ1-2; D is possibly TRBD1 (5 bases). The CDR3 contains 16 residues. Per germline, CDR1 LGHNA and CDR2 YNFKEQ. The germline V and J ends were trimmed by 1 base and 8 bases, with 20 bases remaining between them. The CDR3 sequence is CASSQGFDSILSGYTF. The CDR3 nucleotides read TGTGCCAGCAGCCAAGGTTTTGACAGTATTTTATCGGGCTACACCTTC.

This clonotype was detected only a few times. V is TRBV12-3 or TRBV12-4 and J is TRBJ2-1; perhaps TRBD2 as D (6 bases). Trimming left V 4 bases short and J 5 bases short, with 18 bases between. CDR3 size: 16 residues. Written as DNA, the CDR3 is TGTGCCAGCAGTTCCGCCGGGGGATCCGAGGACAATGAGCAGTTCTTC. Amino acid sequence: CASSSAGGSEDNEQFF.

The rearrangement joins TRBV4-1 to TRBJ2-3, with TRBD1 identical over 8 bases. Germline V gene data show CDR1 as MGHRA and CDR2 as YSYEKL. V shed 3 bases, J shed 5 bases, and the junction held 7 bases outside the gene matches. CDR3 size: 15 residues. CDR3: CASSQSGQGRDTQYF. As DNA, the CDR3 is TGCGCCAGCAGCCAGAGTGGACAGGGTCGAGATACGCAGTATTTT.

This clonotype was picked up a small number of times. V is TRBV4-2 and J is TRBJ1-2; tentative D call: TRBD1 (6 bases). The CDR3 sequence is 13 residues long. V lost 1 base and J 8 bases, leaving 11 bases between the germline ends. Germline CDR1 LGHNA, CDR2 YNFKEQ. CDR3 sequence reads: CASSQGDIEGYTF. The CDR3, as DNA: TGTGCCAGCAGCCAAGGGGACATCGAGGGCTACACCTTC.

J is TRBJ2-5 and V is TRBV7-2; perhaps TRBD1 as D (5 bases). The germline V gene has CDR1 SGHTA and CDR2 FQGNSA. The ends were cut back, 5 bases at V and 11 bases at J, with 21 bases in the middle. CDR3 size: 14 residues. The CDR3, as DNA: TGTACCAGCAGCCCGTTAGGGGTATCAAGAGAGCAGTACTTC. It codes for CTSSPLGVSREQYF.

This chain links TRBV20-1 with TRBJ2-5; TRBD2 matches 7 bases. The CDR3 runs to 15 residues. V trimming: 1 base; J trimming: 3 bases; junction bases outside the gene matches: 8. Germline V lookup: CDR1 DFQATT, CDR2 SNEGSKA (reference sequence). For the CDR3, the DNA is TGCAGTGCTAGAGTGGGGGGGAACCGGAAAGAGACCCAGTACTTC. This translates into CSARVGGNRKETQYF.

This clonotype has more than one count but fewer than ten. Germline and junction disagree at one end, which may indicate a read error. The chain carries TRBV7-7 and TRBJ2-7; maybe TRBD1 (5 bases). Per the germline V gene, CDR1 is SSHAT and CDR2 is FNYEAQ (reference sequence). The CDR3 is 15 amino acids. In DNA form, the CDR3 reads TGTGCTAGCAGCTTAGCAGTCGACAGCCACTACGAGCAGTACTTC. Amino acids: CASSLAVDSHYEQYF.

V gene TRBV7-9 combines with J gene TRBJ1-1, with no clear D. Germline loops: CDR1 SEHNR, CDR2 FQNEAQ (reference sequence). The CDR3 runs 13 residues. V was pared by 5 bases and J by 4 bases, with 11 bases between. Here the CDR3 DNA reads TGTGCCAGCAGCCCTGGGGTTGCCACTGAAGCTTTCTTT. Encoded protein: CASSPGVATEAFF.

This clonotype was observed once. This chain uses TRBV19 with TRBJ1-2, with D maybe TRBD1 (5 bases). CDR1 and CDR2 (germline): LNHDA, SQIVND (reference sequence). V was pared by 4 bases and J by 0 bases, with 12 bases between. This CDR3 comprises 15 residues. The CDR3 DNA is TGTGCCAGTAGTACCGCGGACACTACTAACTATGGCTACACCTTC. Encoded protein: CASSTADTTNYGYTF.

The V and J genes are TRBV5-1 and TRBJ2-1, with 14 bases matching TRBD2. CDR1 is SGHRS, CDR2 YFSETQ, per germline. This CDR3 is 16 amino acids long. V trimming: 4 bases; J trimming: 9 bases; junction bases outside the gene matches: 9. The CDR3 bases are TGCGCCAGCAGCGCTGCGGGACTAGCGGGAGTGCTTGAGCAGTTCTTC. Its protein is CASSAAGLAGVLEQFF. Full variable domain (remainder filled in from reference TRBV5-1 and TRBJ2-1): KAGVTQTPRYLIKTRGQQVTLSCSPISGHRSVSWYQQTPGQGLQFLFEYFSETQRNKGNFPGRFSGRQFSNSRSEMNVSTLELGDSALYLCASSAAGLAGVLEQFFGPGTRLTVL.

The chain is built from TRBV12-3 or TRBV12-4 and TRBJ2-7; TRBD1 agrees at 8 bases. The CDR3 covers 14 residues. Trimming cost V 1 base and J 6 bases; bases outside gene matches: 5. The CDR3 coding sequence is TGTGCCAGCAGTTTAGGGACAGGGACTGTCGAGCAGTACTTC. As protein: CASSLGTGTVEQYF.

The V and J genes are TRBV7-9 and TRBJ1-1; 7 bases align to TRBD1. The CDR3 consists of 16 residues. CDR1 SEHNR and CDR2 FQNEAQ come from the germline V gene (reference sequence). V shed 5 bases and J 0 bases; nucleotides not matched to a gene: 9. The CDR3 loop reads CASSLSRGRMNTEAFF. The CDR3 DNA is TGTGCCAGCAGCCTCTCGAGGGGGCGGATGAACACTGAAGCTTTCTTT.